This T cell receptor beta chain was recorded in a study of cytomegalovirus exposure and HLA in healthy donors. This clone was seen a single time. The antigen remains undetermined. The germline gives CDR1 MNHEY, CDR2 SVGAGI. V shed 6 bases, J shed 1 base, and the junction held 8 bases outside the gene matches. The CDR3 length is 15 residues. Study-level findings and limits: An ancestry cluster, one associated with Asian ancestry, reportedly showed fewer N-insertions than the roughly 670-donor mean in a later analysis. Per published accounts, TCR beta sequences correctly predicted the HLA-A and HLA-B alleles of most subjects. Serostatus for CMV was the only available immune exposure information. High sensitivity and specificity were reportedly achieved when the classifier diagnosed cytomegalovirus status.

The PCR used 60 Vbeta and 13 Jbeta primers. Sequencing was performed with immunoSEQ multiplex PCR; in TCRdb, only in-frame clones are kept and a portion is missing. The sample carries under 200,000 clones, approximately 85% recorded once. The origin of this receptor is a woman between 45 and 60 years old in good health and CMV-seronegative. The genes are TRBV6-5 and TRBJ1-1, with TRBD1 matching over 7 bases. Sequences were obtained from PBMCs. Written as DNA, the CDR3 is TGTGCCAGCAGGGGAGCAGGGGGGAAGAACACTGAAGCTTTCTTT. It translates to CASRGAGGKNTEAFF.